This is a list of T cell receptor beta chains from one sample in a study of blood T cell repertoires in COVID-19. TCRdb's table, derived via immunoSEQ multiplex PCR, lists solely in-frame clones and lacks some. This table holds fewer than 200,000 clones, around 83% found once. Sequenced material: peripheral blood. These receptors originate from a woman in her fifties or sixties with COVID-19, enrolled during active disease. The CDR3 runs from the conserved cysteine through the conserved F or W. A D gene is named only where the DNA matches it firmly. Not every row has a clone size; where given, it reads once, few, many or a size class.

d_gene: NA; v_gene: TRBV5-1; j_gene: TRBJ2-3; abundance: NA; CDR3aa: CASSLAVSTDTQYF; CDR3nt: TGCGCCAGCAGCTTGGCTGTCAGCACAGATACGCAGTATTTT
d_gene: NA; v_gene: TRBV19; j_gene: TRBJ1-3; abundance: few; CDR3aa: CASRSYSGTIYF; CDR3nt: TGTGCCAGCCGTTCTTACTCGGGCACCATATATTTT
d_gene: NA; v_gene: TRBV5-8; j_gene: TRBJ1-3; abundance: NA; CDR3aa: CASSPRRKFGNTIYF; CDR3nt: TGTGCCAGCAGCCCGAGGAGGAAATTTGGAAACACCATATATTTT
d_gene: TRBD1; v_gene: TRBV3-1/TRBV3-2; j_gene: TRBJ1-3; abundance: NA; CDR3aa: CASSQEWAGGGNTIYF; CDR3nt: TGTGCCAGCAGCCAAGAATGGGCAGGGGGCGGAAACACCATATATTTT
d_gene: TRBD1; v_gene: TRBV6-5; j_gene: TRBJ1-4; abundance: NA; CDR3aa: CATGTGTTNEKLFF; CDR3nt: TGTGCCACCGGGACAGGCACAACTAATGAAAAACTGTTTTTT
d_gene: NA; v_gene: TRBV6-5; j_gene: TRBJ2-2; abundance: NA; CDR3aa: CASKYLTGNTGELFF; CDR3nt: TGTGCCAGCAAATACCTTACAGGGAACACCGGGGAGCTGTTTTTT
d_gene: NA; v_gene: TRBV27; j_gene: TRBJ1-6; abundance: NA; CDR3aa: CASKDKNSPLHF; CDR3nt: TGTGCCAGCAAGGACAAGAATTCACCCCTCCACTTT
d_gene: TRBD2; v_gene: TRBV6-2/TRBV6-3; j_gene: TRBJ2-5; abundance: NA; CDR3aa: CASSPGGSQETQYF; CDR3nt: TGTGCCAGCAGCCCGGGGGGGTCCCAAGAGACCCAGTACTTC
d_gene: NA; v_gene: TRBV3-1/TRBV3-2; j_gene: TRBJ1-2; abundance: NA; CDR3aa: CASSQAGVGYTF; CDR3nt: TGTGCCAGCAGCCAAGCAGGGGTTGGCTACACCTTC
d_gene: TRBD2; v_gene: TRBV11-3; j_gene: TRBJ2-3; abundance: NA; CDR3aa: CASSSGLAGGPTDTQYF; CDR3nt: TGTGCCAGCAGCTCTGGACTAGCGGGGGGGCCAACAGATACGCAGTATTTT
d_gene: NA; v_gene: TRBV5-1; j_gene: TRBJ2-2; abundance: NA; CDR3aa: CASSSTVNTGELFF; CDR3nt: TGCGCCAGCAGCTCCACGGTGAACACCGGGGAGCTGTTTTTT
d_gene: NA; v_gene: TRBV19; j_gene: TRBJ1-6; abundance: NA; CDR3aa: CASSTRQDNSPLHF; CDR3nt: TGTGCCAGTAGTACCAGACAGGATAATTCACCCCTCCACTTT
d_gene: TRBD1; v_gene: TRBV27; j_gene: TRBJ1-1; abundance: few; CDR3aa: CASSLNRGLNTEAFF; CDR3nt: TGTGCCAGCAGTCTTAACAGGGGGTTAAACACTGAAGCTTTCTTT
d_gene: TRBD1; v_gene: TRBV19; j_gene: TRBJ1-6; abundance: NA; CDR3aa: CASSPGQGVSPLHF; CDR3nt: TGTGCCAGTAGTCCGGGACAGGGCGTCTCACCCCTCCACTTT
d_gene: TRBD1; v_gene: TRBV14; j_gene: TRBJ1-1; abundance: NA; CDR3aa: CASSQGGGRNTEAFF; CDR3nt: TGTGCCAGCAGCCAAGGAGGGGGCAGGAACACTGAAGCTTTCTTT
d_gene: NA; v_gene: TRBV9; j_gene: TRBJ2-1; abundance: once; CDR3aa: CASSVPAGAFNEQFF; CDR3nt: TGTGCCAGCAGCGTTCCGGCAGGGGCTTTTAATGAGCAGTTCTTC
d_gene: NA; v_gene: TRBV4-1; j_gene: TRBJ1-2; abundance: NA; CDR3aa: CASSQVGGSGYTF; CDR3nt: TGCGCCAGCAGCCAAGTGGGGGGTAGTGGCTACACCTTC
d_gene: TRBD1; v_gene: TRBV5-6; j_gene: TRBJ1-5; abundance: NA; CDR3aa: CASSHDRDNQPQHF; CDR3nt: TGTGCCAGCAGCCATGACAGGGACAATCAGCCCCAGCATTTT